The 24 T cell receptor beta chains in this list originate from one sample, sequenced in a study of shared clonotypes between healthy human individuals. Repertoires were generated with immunoSEQ multiplex PCR, while TCRdb's copy carries only in-frame clones and drops some. Here the sample spans over 2 million clones, 90% to 95% being singletons. What was sequenced was naive CD4+ T cells sorted from blood. Described subset: CD45RA+ positively selected. Source of these receptors: a young man in good health.

This clone has just one count. The chain couples TRBV30 to TRBJ2-2, with 11 bases identical to TRBD2. V was pared by 4 bases and J by 1 base, with 5 bases of the junction left unmatched. CDR3 length: 16 residues. CDR1 and CDR2 (germline): GTSNPN, SVGIG (reference sequence). CDR3 sequence: CAWTSGLAVNTGELFF. The CDR3 DNA follows: TGTGCCTGGACTTCGGGACTAGCGGTGAACACCGGGGAGCTGTTTTTT. Together with reference TRBV30 and TRBJ2-2, the CDR3 gives the full variable domain: SQTIHQWPATLVQPVGSPLSLECTVEGTSNPNLYWYRQAAGRGLQLLFYSVGIGQISSEVPQNLSASRPQDRQFILSSKKLLLSDSGFYLCAWTSGLAVNTGELFFGEGSRLTVL.

The gene calls are TRBV15 and TRBJ1-4; tentatively, D is TRBD1 (6 bases). The germline CDR1 and CDR2 sequences are LNHNV and YYDKDF (reference sequence). Trimming pared 3 bases from V and 0 bases from J, leaving 20 bases between. The CDR3 covers 19 residues. The CDR3 spells CATSSTQGTPEATNEKLFF. CDR3 in DNA: TGTGCCACCAGCAGTACTCAAGGGACACCAGAAGCAACTAATGAAAAACTGTTTTTT.

The CDR3 reads CATSRDFAGNNEQFF. The CDR3 coding sequence is TGTGCCACCAGCAGAGATTTTGCAGGGAACAATGAGCAGTTCTTC. The gene calls are TRBV15 and TRBJ2-1, with D perhaps TRBD1 (5 bases). The CDR3 extends over 15 amino acids. Between the trimmed V and J ends, which lost 0 bases and 5 bases, there was a span of 11 bases. Germline lookup yields CDR1 LNHNV and CDR2 YYDKDF (reference sequence).

Comment on this clone: The sample carries other DNA sequences with the same CDR3. The genes are TRBV5-1 and TRBJ2-7; no clear D. Germline V gene lookup returns CDR1 SGHRS and CDR2 YFSETQ. Trimming removed 3 bases at V and 4 bases at J, with 11 bases between. The CDR3 consists of 13 residues. The chain's CDR3 is CASSWGVLYEQYF. The CDR3 coding sequence is TGCGCCAGCAGCTGGGGTGTACTATACGAGCAGTACTTC.

The V and J genes are TRBV7-2 and TRBJ2-5; 9 bases match TRBD1. Germline V gives CDR1 SGHTA, CDR2 FQGNSA. Trimming cost V 5 bases and J 3 bases; bases outside gene matches: 4. CDR3 length: 14 residues. CDR3 protein: CASSRGQGEETQYF. In nucleotides, the CDR3 is TGTGCCAGCAGCCGGGGACAGGGAGAAGAGACCCAGTACTTC. Full variable domain (outside the CDR3, taken from reference TRBV7-2 and TRBJ2-5): GAGVSQSPSNKVTEKGKDVELRCDPISGHTALYWYRQSLGQGLEFLIYFQGNSAPDKSGLPSDRFSAERTGGSVSTLTIQRTQQEDSAVYLCASSRGQGEETQYFGPGTRLLVL.

As for this clone: This sample includes further DNA sequences coding for the same CDR3. The chain combines TRBV29-1 with TRBJ1-1; D perhaps matches TRBD1 (5 bases). V was shortened by 6 bases and J by 0 bases, with 8 bases between the two germline ends. Germline values: CDR1 SQVTM, CDR2 ANQGSEA. The CDR3 covers 12 residues. The chain's CDR3 is CSVATVNTEAFF. The CDR3 DNA sequence: TGCAGCGTCGCGACAGTGAACACTGAAGCTTTCTTT.

This clone was recorded only once. The J gene is TRBJ2-2, the V gene TRBV5-1; the D call may be TRBD1 or TRBD2 (5 bases each). Germline lookup yields CDR1 SGHRS and CDR2 YFSETQ. The CDR3 loop spans 15 amino acids. Between the trimmed V and J ends, which lost 1 base and 4 bases, there was a span of 11 bases. The CDR3 here is CASSLWGSGTGELFF. The CDR3 nucleotides read TGCGCCAGCAGCTTGTGGGGGTCTGGCACCGGGGAGCTGTTTTTT.

The rearrangement joins TRBV28 to TRBJ1-1; D not certain. Germline V gene lookup returns CDR1 MDHEN and CDR2 SYDVKM. The CDR3 contains 12 residues. Trimming left V 6 bases short and J 2 bases short, with 7 bases between. The CDR3, as DNA: TGTGCCAGCAGAGTAGTAAACACTGAAGCTTTCTTT. It is translated as CASRVVNTEAFF.

V gene TRBV4-1 combines with J gene TRBJ2-1; 12 bases fit TRBD2. The length of the CDR3 is 16 residues. In germline, CDR1 is MGHRA, CDR2 YSYEKL. Trimming cost V 4 bases and J 3 bases; bases outside gene matches: 4. CDR3 in DNA: TGCGCCAGCAGCCTAACTAGCGGGGGGAGCTACAATGAGCAGTTCTTC. Amino acid sequence: CASSLTSGGSYNEQFF.

The V and J genes are TRBV12-5 and TRBJ2-7, with 8 bases fitting TRBD1. Germline assignment: CDR1 LGHNT and CDR2 FRNRAP. The CDR3 spans 16 residues. The V and J ends lost 0 bases and 4 bases, in that order; junction bases with no gene match: 8. The CDR3 DNA sequence: TGTGCTAGTGGTTTGGTACTCGGCCAGGGGGCTTACGAGCAGTACTTC. Translated: CASGLVLGQGAYEQYF. Full variable domain (remainder filled in from reference TRBV12-5 and TRBJ2-7): DARVTQTPRHKVTEMGQEVTMRCQPILGHNTVFWYRQTMMQGLELLAYFRNRAPLDDSGMPKDRFSAEMPDATLATLKIQPSEPRDSAVYFCASGLVLGQGAYEQYFGPGTRLTVT.

The rearrangement uses TRBV5-1 and TRBJ1-6; maybe TRBD1 (5 bases). Germline V gene lookup returns CDR1 SGHRS and CDR2 YFSETQ. V lost 0 bases to trimming and J lost 9 bases, with 16 bases between them. The CDR3 is 16 residues long. The CDR3 DNA sequence: TGCGCCAGCAGCTTGGACGGGCAGGGTGTCGGTTCACCCCTCCACTTT. Translated: CASSLDGQGVGSPLHF. Full variable domain (rest looked up from reference TRBV5-1 and TRBJ1-6): KAGVTQTPRYLIKTRGQQVTLSCSPISGHRSVSWYQQTPGQGLQFLFEYFSETQRNKGNFPGRFSGRQFSNSRSEMNVSTLELGDSALYLCASSLDGQGVGSPLHFGNGTRLTVT.

As for this clone: Just one base apart from a much larger clone, this may be a read error. The same CDR3 can be traced to other DNA sequences in this sample. The J gene is TRBJ1-1, the V gene TRBV18; the D gene is possibly TRBD1 (6 bases). Germline values: CDR1 KGHSH, CDR2 LQKENI. The CDR3 totals 13 residues. The CDR3: CASSPAGVTEAFF. DNA of the CDR3: TGTGCTAGCTCACCAGCAGGGGTAACTGAAGCTTTCTTT.

V is TRBV6-1 and J is TRBJ2-1; D tentatively fits TRBD1 or TRBD2 (5 bases each). In germline, CDR1 is MNHNS, CDR2 SASEGT. Trimming stripped 3 bases from V and 2 bases from J, with 11 bases between. The CDR3 runs 15 residues. This chain's CDR3 is CASSERGVTYNEQFF. The CDR3 DNA reads TGTGCCAGCAGTGAGAGAGGGGTAACCTACAATGAGCAGTTCTTC.

The V and J genes are TRBV27 and TRBJ1-2, with 10 bases lining up with TRBD1. Trimming removed 3 bases from V and 4 bases from J; junction bases left unmatched: 8. The germline V gene encodes CDR1 MNHEY and CDR2 SMNVEV (reference sequence). This CDR3 region has 16 residues. CDR3 amino acids: CASSFLTGGSVYGYTF. CDR3 coding DNA: TGTGCCAGCAGTTTCTTGACAGGGGGCTCGGTCTATGGCTACACCTTC.

The chain links TRBV6-5 to TRBJ2-5; 8 positions agree with TRBD1. J gave up 4 bases and V 0 bases, and 7 bases lay outside the gene matches. The CDR3 has 16 residues. Germline CDR1 is MNHEY and CDR2 is SVGAGI. The CDR3 sequence is CASSYSGRTGRETQYF. The DNA for the CDR3 is TGTGCCAGCAGTTACTCCGGACGGACAGGGCGAGAGACCCAGTACTTC.

This chain links TRBV23-1 with TRBJ2-1, with D uncertain. TRBV23-1 is recorded as an ORF, its role being uncertain. This CDR3 comprises 15 residues. Between the trimmed V and J ends, which lost 0 bases and 7 bases, there was a span of 13 bases. DNA of the CDR3: TGCGCCAGCAGTCAATCGAGGCTAGGTTGGAATGAGCAGTTCTTC. Translated: CASSQSRLGWNEQFF.

This clone appeared once. The J gene is TRBJ2-7, the V gene TRBV5-4, with 11 nucleotides matching TRBD2. Germline CDR1 is SGHNT and CDR2 is YYREEE (reference sequence). The CDR3 totals 15 residues. Trimming at V came to 5 bases and at J to 6 bases, leaving 10 bases not matched to a gene. CDR3 residues: CASSSLAGGQGEQYF. Here the CDR3 DNA reads TGTGCCAGCAGTTCATTAGCGGGGGGGCAGGGCGAGCAGTACTTC. The full variable domain, completed using reference TRBV5-4 and TRBJ2-7, is ETGVTQSPTHLIKTRGQQVTLRCSSQSGHNTVSWYQQALGQGPQFIFQYYREEENGRGNFPPRFSGLQFPNYSSELNVNALELDDSALYLCASSSLAGGQGEQYFGPGTRLTVT.

This clone appeared once. V usage is TRBV11-2 and J usage is TRBJ2-1; 12 bases fit TRBD2. The V and J ends lost 5 bases and 7 bases, in that order; junction bases with no gene match: 15. The CDR3 extends over 18 amino acids. Looked up from germline, CDR1 is SGHAT and CDR2 is FQNNGV. As DNA, the CDR3 is TGTGCCAGCAGCCCCTCCACGCCTCTAGCGGGGGGGCCGAATGAGCAGTTCTTC. Its protein is CASSPSTPLAGGPNEQFF.

The chain recombines TRBV28 with TRBJ2-3; TRBD2 aligns across 14 bases. Germline loops: CDR1 MDHEN, CDR2 SYDVKM. Germline trimming cut 4 bases from V and 2 bases from J; bases unmatched to any gene: 5. CDR3 length: 17 residues. In DNA, the CDR3 is TGTGCCAGCAGTTCCCCGGGACTAGCGGGAGACACAGATACGCAGTATTTT. Its translation: CASSSPGLAGDTDTQYF. Full variable domain (remainder filled in from reference TRBV28 and TRBJ2-3): DVKVTQSSRYLVKRTGEKVFLECVQDMDHENMFWYRQDPGLGLRLIYFSYDVKMKEKGDIPEGYSVSREKKERFSLILESASTNQTSMYLCASSSPGLAGDTDTQYFGPGTRLTVL.

The chain employs TRBV27 and TRBJ2-3, with D perhaps TRBD1 (5 bases). This CDR3 is 14 amino acids long. The germline gives CDR1 MNHEY, CDR2 SMNVEV (reference sequence). Deletions cut 6 bases from V and 6 bases from J, with 16 bases between. The chain's CDR3 is CASRTQGKSDTQYF. The CDR3 DNA reads as TGTGCCAGCAGAACGCAGGGCAAGTCGGATACGCAGTATTTT.

V usage is TRBV2 and J usage is TRBJ1-6, with 7 bases lining up with TRBD1. Germline CDR1 reads SNHLY; CDR2 reads FYNNEI. The J segment lost 7 bases and the V segment lost 3 bases, leaving 3 bases of the junction unmatched. The CDR3 sequence is 14 residues long. The CDR3 region is CASSEGQLNSPLHF. DNA of the CDR3: TGTGCCAGCAGTGAGGGACAGCTAAATTCACCCCTCCACTTT.

The chain joins TRBV18 to TRBJ2-3, with D hard to call. V was clipped by 0 bases and J by 1 base, with 11 bases between them. Germline V gene sequence: CDR1 KGHSH, CDR2 LQKENI. The CDR3 loop spans 16 amino acids. CDR3 DNA: TGTGCCAGCTCACCACCGTTTCTGTCCCGCACAGATACGCAGTATTTT. It translates to CASSPPFLSRTDTQYF.

This chain links TRBV10-2 with TRBJ2-7; TRBD1 agrees at 8 bases. The CDR3 is 15 residues long. Germline trimming cut 6 bases from V and 2 bases from J; bases unmatched to any gene: 9. CDR1 WSHSY and CDR2 SAAADI come from the germline V gene. The CDR3 region is CASSEDRAFTYEQYF. In DNA form, the CDR3 reads TGCGCCAGCAGCGAGGACAGGGCCTTTACCTACGAGCAGTACTTC.

The CDR3 sequence: CASGSGGGNQPQHF. As DNA, the CDR3 is TGTGCCAGCGGATCAGGGGGGGGTAATCAGCCCCAGCATTTT. The chain couples TRBV6-5 to TRBJ1-5, with TRBD1 matching over 7 bases. The CDR3 covers 14 residues. J was trimmed by 4 bases and V by 8 bases; bases with no gene match: 8. Germline CDR1 is MNHEY and CDR2 is SVGAGI.